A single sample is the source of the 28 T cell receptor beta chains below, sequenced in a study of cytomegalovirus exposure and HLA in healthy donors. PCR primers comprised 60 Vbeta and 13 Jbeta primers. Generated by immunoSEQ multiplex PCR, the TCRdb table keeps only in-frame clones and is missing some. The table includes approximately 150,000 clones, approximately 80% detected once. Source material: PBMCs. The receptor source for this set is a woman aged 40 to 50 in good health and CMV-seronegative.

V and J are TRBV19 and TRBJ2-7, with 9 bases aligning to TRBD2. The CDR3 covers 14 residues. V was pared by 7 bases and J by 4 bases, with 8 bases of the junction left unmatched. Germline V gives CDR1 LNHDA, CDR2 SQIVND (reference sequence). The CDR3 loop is CASNTGTSRYEQYF. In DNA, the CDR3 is TGTGCCAGTAACACCGGGACTAGCAGATACGAGCAGTACTTC. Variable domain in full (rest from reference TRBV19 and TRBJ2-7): DGGITQSPKYLFRKEGQNVTLSCEQNLNHDAMYWYRQDPGQGLRLIYYSQIVNDFQKGDIAEGYSVSREKKESFPLTVTSAQKNPTAFYLCASNTGTSRYEQYFGPGTRLTVT.

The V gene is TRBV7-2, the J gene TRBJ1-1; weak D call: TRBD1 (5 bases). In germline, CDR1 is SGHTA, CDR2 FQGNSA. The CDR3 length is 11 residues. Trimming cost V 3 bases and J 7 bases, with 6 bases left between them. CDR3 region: CASSLGGEAFF. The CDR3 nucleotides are TGTGCCAGCAGCTTGGGGGGTGAAGCTTTCTTT.

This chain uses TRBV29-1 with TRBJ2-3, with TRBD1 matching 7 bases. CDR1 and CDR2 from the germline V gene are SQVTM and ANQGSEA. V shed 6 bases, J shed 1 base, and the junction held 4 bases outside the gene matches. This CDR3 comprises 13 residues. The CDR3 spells CSVTGPGTDTQYF. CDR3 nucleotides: TGCAGCGTGACAGGGCCCGGCACAGATACGCAGTATTTT.

CDR3 DNA sequence: TGTGCCAGCAGCTCCAGTAGCGTCTACAATGAGCAGTTCTTC. Translation: CASSSSSVYNEQFF. The chain employs TRBV7-3 and TRBJ2-1, with D possibly matching TRBD2 (5 bases). Trimming took off 4 bases at V and 3 bases at J, with 10 bases between the two ends. Germline V gives CDR1 SGHTA, CDR2 FQGTGA. The CDR3 sequence is 14 residues long.

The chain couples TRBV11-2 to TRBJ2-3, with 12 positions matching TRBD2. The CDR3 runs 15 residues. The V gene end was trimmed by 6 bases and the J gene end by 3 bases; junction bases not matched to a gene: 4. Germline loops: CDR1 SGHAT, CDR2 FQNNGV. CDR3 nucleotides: TGTGCCAGCAGGGACCTAGCGGGAGGGACAGATACGCAGTATTTT. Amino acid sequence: CASRDLAGGTDTQYF.

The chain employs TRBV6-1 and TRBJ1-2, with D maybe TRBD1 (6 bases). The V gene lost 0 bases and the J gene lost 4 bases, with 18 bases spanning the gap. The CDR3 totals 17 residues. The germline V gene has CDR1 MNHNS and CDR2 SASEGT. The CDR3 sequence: CASSEALRPDRTYGYTF. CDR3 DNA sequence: TGTGCCAGCAGTGAAGCGCTTCGACCCGACAGGACCTATGGCTACACCTTC.

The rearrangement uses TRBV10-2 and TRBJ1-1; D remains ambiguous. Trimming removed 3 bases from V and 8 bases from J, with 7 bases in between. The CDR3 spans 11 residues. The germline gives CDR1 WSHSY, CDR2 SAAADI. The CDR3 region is CASSEMAEAFF. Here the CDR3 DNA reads TGCGCCAGCAGTGAAATGGCCGAAGCTTTCTTT.

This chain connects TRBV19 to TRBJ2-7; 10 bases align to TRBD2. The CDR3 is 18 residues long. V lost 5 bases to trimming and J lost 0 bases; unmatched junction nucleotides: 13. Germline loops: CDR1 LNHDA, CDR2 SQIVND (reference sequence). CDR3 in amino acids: CASSPSGSFSLGSYEQYF. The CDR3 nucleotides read TGTGCCAGTAGTCCTAGCGGGAGCTTTAGTCTGGGCTCCTACGAGCAGTACTTC.

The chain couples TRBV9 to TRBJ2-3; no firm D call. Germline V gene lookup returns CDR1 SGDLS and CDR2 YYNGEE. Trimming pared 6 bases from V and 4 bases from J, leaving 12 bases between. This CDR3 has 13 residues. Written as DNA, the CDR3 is TGTGCCAGCATCGCCCTAGGTCCAGATACGCAGTATTTT. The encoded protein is CASIALGPDTQYF.

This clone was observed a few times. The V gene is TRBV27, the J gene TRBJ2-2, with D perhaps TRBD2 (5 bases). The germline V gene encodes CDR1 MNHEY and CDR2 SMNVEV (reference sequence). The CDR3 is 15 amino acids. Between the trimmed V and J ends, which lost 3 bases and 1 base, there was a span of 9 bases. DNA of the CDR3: TGTGCCAGCAGTTTGAGGGCGGGGAACACCGGGGAGCTGTTTTTT. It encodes CASSLRAGNTGELFF.

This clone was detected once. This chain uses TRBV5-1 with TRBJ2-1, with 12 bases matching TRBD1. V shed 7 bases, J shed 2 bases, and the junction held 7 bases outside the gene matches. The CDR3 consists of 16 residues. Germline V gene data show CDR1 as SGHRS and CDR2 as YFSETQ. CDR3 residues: CASGSGTGGPYNEQFF. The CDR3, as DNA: TGCGCCAGCGGATCGGGGACAGGGGGCCCCTACAATGAGCAGTTCTTC.

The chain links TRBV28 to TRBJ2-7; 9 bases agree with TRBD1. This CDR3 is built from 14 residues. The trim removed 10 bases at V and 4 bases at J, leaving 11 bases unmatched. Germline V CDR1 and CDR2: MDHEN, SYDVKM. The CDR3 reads CANKRQGVGYEQYF. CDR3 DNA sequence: TGTGCCAACAAAAGACAGGGGGTTGGGTACGAGCAGTACTTC.

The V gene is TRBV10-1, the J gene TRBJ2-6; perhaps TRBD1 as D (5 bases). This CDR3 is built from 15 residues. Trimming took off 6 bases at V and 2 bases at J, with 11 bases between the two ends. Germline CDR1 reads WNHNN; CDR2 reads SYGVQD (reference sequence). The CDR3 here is CASRTRVAGANVLTF. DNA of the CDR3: TGCGCCAGCAGAACCAGGGTGGCTGGGGCCAACGTCCTGACTTTC.

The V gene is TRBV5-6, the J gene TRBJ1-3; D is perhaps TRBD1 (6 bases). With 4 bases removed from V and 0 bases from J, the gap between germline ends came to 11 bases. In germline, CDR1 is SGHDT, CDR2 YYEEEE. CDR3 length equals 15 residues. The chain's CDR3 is CASSTDRISGNTIYF. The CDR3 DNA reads TGTGCCAGCAGCACAGACAGGATCTCTGGAAACACCATATATTTT.

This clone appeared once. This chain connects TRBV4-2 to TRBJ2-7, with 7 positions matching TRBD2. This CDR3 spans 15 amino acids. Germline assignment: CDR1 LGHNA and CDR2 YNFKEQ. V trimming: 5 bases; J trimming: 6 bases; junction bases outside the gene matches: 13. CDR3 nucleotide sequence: TGTGCCAGCAGCAAGGGGCGGGGGTTGTCGCTCGAGCAGTACTTC. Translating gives CASSKGRGLSLEQYF.

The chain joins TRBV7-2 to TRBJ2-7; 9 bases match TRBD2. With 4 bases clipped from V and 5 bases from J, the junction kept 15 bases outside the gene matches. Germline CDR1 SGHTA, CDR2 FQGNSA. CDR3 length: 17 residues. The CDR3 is CASSSFGREGLADEQYF. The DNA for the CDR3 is TGTGCCAGCAGCTCTTTCGGGCGGGAGGGCCTGGCGGACGAGCAGTACTTC.

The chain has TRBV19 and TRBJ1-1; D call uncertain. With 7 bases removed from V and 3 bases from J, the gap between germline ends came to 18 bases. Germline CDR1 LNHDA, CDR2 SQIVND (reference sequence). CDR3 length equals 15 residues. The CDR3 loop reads CASTPRGGRDTEAFF. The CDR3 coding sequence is TGTGCCAGTACCCCTCGTGGAGGGCGGGACACTGAAGCTTTCTTT.

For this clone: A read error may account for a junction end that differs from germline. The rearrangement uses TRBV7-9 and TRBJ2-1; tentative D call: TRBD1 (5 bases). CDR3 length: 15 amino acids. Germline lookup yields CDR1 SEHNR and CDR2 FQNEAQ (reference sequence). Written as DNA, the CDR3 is TGTTCCAGCAGCTTCTTAACAGGAGTCGACAATGAGCAGTTCTTC. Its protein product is CSSSFLTGVDNEQFF.

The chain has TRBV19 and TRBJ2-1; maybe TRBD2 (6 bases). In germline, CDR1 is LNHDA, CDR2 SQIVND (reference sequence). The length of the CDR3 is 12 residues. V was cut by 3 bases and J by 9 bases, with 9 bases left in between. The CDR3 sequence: CASSIAGTEQFF. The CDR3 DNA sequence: TGTGCCAGTAGTATCGCGGGGACTGAGCAGTTCTTC.

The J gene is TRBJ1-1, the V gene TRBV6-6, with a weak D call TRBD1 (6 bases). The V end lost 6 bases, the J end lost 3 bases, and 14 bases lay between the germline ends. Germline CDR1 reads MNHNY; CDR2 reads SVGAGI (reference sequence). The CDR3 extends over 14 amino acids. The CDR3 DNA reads TGTGCCAGCAGCCTAAGGGGGATTCACACTGAAGCTTTCTTT. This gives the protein CASSLRGIHTEAFF.

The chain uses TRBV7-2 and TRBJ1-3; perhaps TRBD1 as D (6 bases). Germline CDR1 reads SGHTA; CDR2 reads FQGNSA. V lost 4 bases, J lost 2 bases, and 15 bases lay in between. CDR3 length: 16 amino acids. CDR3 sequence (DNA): TGTGCCAGCAGCTCTCAACAGGGCTTGGCTGGAAACACCATATATTTT. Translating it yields CASSSQQGLAGNTIYF.

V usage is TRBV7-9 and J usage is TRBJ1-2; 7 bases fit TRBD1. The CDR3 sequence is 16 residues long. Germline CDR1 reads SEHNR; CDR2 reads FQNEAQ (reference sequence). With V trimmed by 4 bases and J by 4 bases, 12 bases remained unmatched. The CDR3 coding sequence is TGTGCCAGCAGCTCCCAGGGACAGCGATCCTTCTATGGCTACACCTTC. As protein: CASSSQGQRSFYGYTF.

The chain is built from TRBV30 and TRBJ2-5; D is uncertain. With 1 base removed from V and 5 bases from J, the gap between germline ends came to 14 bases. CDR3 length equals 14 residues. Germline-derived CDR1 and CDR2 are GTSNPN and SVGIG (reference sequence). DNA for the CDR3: TGTGCCTGGAGTGCCCAAGGCCGGGTGGAGACCCAGTACTTC. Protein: CAWSAQGRVETQYF. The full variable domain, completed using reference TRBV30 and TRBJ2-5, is SQTIHQWPATLVQPVGSPLSLECTVEGTSNPNLYWYRQAAGRGLQLLFYSVGIGQISSEVPQNLSASRPQDRQFILSSKKLLLSDSGFYLCAWSAQGRVETQYFGPGTRLLVL.

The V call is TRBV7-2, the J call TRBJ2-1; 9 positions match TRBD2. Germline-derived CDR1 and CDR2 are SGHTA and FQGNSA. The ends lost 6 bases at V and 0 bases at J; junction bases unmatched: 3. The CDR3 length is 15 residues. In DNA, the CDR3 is TGTGCCAGCAGGGCGACTAGCGGCTCCTACAATGAGCAGTTCTTC. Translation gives CASRATSGSYNEQFF.

The CDR3 loop is CASSLGDREREKLFF. CDR3 bases: TGTGCCAGCAGCTTGGGGGACAGGGAGAGGGAAAAACTGTTTTTT. The V and J genes are TRBV11-2 and TRBJ1-4; 9 nucleotides align to TRBD1. CDR1 and CDR2 (germline): SGHAT, FQNNGV. The CDR3 length is 15 residues. V dropped 3 bases and J dropped 8; count of bases not matched to a gene: 7.

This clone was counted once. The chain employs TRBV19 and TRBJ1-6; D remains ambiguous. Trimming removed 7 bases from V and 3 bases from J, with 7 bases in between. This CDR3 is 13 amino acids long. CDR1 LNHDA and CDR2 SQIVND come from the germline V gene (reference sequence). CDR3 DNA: TGTGCCAGTACCGACAACTATAATTCACCCCTCCACTTT. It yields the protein CASTDNYNSPLHF.

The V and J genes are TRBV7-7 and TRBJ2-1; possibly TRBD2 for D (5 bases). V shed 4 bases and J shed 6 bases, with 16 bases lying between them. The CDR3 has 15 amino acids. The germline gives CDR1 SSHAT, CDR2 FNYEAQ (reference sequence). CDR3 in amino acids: CASSSGPLEGNEQFF. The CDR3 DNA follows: TGTGCCAGCAGCTCTGGACCATTAGAGGGCAATGAGCAGTTCTTC.

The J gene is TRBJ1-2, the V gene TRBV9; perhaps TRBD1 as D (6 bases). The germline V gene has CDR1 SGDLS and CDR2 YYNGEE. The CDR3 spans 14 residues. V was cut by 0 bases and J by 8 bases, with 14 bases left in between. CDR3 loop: CASSVGGGLGGYTF. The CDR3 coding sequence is TGTGCCAGCAGCGTAGGCGGGGGGCTCGGAGGCTACACCTTC. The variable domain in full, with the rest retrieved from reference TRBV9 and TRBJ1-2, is DSGVTQTPKHLITATGQRVTLRCSPRSGDLSVYWYQQSLDQGLQFLIQYYNGEERAKGNILERFSAQQFPDLHSELNLSSLELGDSALYFCASSVGGGLGGYTFGSGTRLTVV.